The T cell receptor (beta chain) described here comes from a study of blood T cell repertoires in COVID-19. As for the study in general: Spain, Italy and the United States supplied samples that represented acute and convalescent COVID-19. Sources were T cells, B-cell-depleted T cells, or PBMCs; the material itself was cDNA or gDNA.

As processed by the authors: By means of reference gene primer amplification, nucleated cell counts were estimated. TCRdb's copy holds only in-frame clones and misses some; the assay was immunoSEQ multiplex PCR. V and J calls and clone size come straight from that table; D and trimming were deduced from the DNA. Among about 300,000 clones, around 90% were seen once, and the ten largest hold roughly 1.3%. The TCR comes from a man aged 70-80 years with acute or convalescent COVID-19. The sample comprised peripheral blood.

The CDR3, as DNA: TGCGCCAGCAGTCCCCTCGACACGAACACTGAAGCTTTCTTT. Translated: CASSPLDTNTEAFF. V gene TRBV5-1 combines with J gene TRBJ1-1; no clear D gene. CDR1 and CDR2 (germline): SGHRS, YFSETQ. V lost 5 bases, J lost 1 base, and 12 bases lay in between. This CDR3 region has 14 residues.